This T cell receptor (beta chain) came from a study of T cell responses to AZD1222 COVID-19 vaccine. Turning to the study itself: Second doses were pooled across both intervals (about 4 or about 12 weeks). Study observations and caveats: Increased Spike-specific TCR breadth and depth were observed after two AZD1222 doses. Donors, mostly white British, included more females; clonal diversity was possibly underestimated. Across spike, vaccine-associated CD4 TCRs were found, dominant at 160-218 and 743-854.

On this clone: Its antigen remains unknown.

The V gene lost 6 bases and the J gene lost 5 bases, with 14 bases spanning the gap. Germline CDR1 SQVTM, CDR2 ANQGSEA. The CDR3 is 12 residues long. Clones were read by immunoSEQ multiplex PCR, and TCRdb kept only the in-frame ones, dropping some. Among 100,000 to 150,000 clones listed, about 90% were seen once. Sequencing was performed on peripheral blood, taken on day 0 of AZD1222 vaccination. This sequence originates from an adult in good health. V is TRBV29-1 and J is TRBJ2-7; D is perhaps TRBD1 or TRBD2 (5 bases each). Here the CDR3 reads CSVRTGTHEQYF. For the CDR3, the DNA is TGCAGCGTCCGGACCGGGACCCACGAGCAGTACTTC.